This T cell receptor (beta chain) appears in the sequencing data of a study of cytomegalovirus exposure and HLA in healthy donors. PCR primers comprised 60 Vbeta and 13 Jbeta primers. This table comes from immunoSEQ multiplex PCR, and its TCRdb copy is limited to in-frame clones, with some not included. The table includes over 75,000 clones, 86% detected once. This CDR3 is 13 amino acids long. V lost 6 bases, J lost 1 base, and 9 bases lay in between. Germline values: CDR1 SGHVS, CDR2 FNYEAQ. V usage is TRBV7-6 and J usage is TRBJ1-1; no clear D gene. The sequence was obtained from a man younger than 40 in good health and CMV-seropositive. Specimen: PBMCs. This CDR3 reads CASSSRENTEAFF. Here the CDR3 DNA reads TGTGCCAGCAGTTCCCGGGAGAACACTGAAGCTTTCTTT. The whole variable domain, filled in from reference TRBV7-6 and TRBJ1-1, reads GAGVSQSPRYKVTKRGQDVALRCDPISGHVSLYWYRQALGQGPEFLTYFNYEAQQDKSGLPNDRFSAERPEGSISTLTIQRTEQRDSAMYRCASSSRENTEAFFGQGTRLTVV.